A selection of T cell receptor beta chains follows, all from one sample in a study of technical replicates of blood from a handful of donors. Method: immunoSEQ multiplex PCR; TCRdb's copy keeps in-frame clones and lacks some. Of 80,000 or so clones listed, roughly 98% are singletons. Sequenced input: T cells isolated from PBMCs. Receptor source: a human donor in good health. The CDR3 runs from the conserved cysteine through the conserved F or W. A D gene is named only where the DNA matches it firmly. Expanded clones are given a class, and other clones once, few, many or no size at all.

CDR3	DNA	D	V	size	J
CASSNGQGPNEKLFF	TGTGCCAGCAGTAACGGACAGGGCCCTAATGAAAAACTGTTTTTT	TRBD1	TRBV28	-	TRBJ1-4
CASSAGQGAPYEQYF	TGTGCCAGTAGCGCGGGACAGGGGGCCCCCTACGAGCAGTACTTC	TRBD1	TRBV19	-	TRBJ2-7
CASSLSSGEYNSPLHF	TGTGCCAGCAGCTTAAGTTCTGGAGAGTATAATTCACCCCTCCACTTT	-	TRBV7-3	-	TRBJ1-6
CASSYSKAGSYGYTF	TGTGCCAGCAGTTACTCGAAGGCGGGTTCCTATGGCTACACCTTC	-	TRBV6-5	-	TRBJ1-2
CSVSTDRHQPQHF	TGCAGCGTCTCCACCGACAGACATCAGCCCCAGCATTTT	-	TRBV29-1	once	TRBJ1-5
CAWGAQGHGYNEQFF	TGTGCCTGGGGGGCACAGGGACACGGCTACAATGAGCAGTTCTTC	-	TRBV30	-	TRBJ2-1
CASSPGDSQYEQYF	TGCGCCAGCAGCCCTGGGGACAGCCAATACGAGCAGTACTTC	TRBD1	TRBV4-1	-	TRBJ2-7
CASSGAPPGEQYF	TGTGCCAGCAGTGGGGCCCCTCCGGGGGAGCAGTACTTC	-	TRBV25-1	-	TRBJ2-7
CASSGPQGQGYTEAFF	TGTGCCAGCAGTGGGCCGCAGGGACAGGGGTACACTGAAGCTTTCTTT	TRBD1	TRBV2	-	TRBJ1-1
CASSFRVYPSKSGNTIYF	TGTGCCAGCAGTTTCCGGGTGTACCCGTCAAAGTCTGGAAACACCATATATTTT	-	TRBV28	-	TRBJ1-3
CASSFGGRRSYNEQFF	TGTGCCAGCAGCTTCGGTGGGAGGCGCTCCTACAATGAGCAGTTCTTC	-	TRBV5-4	once	TRBJ2-1
CASSPTVGREQYF	TGCGCCAGCAGCCCAACGGTGGGGCGGGAGCAGTACTTC	-	TRBV4-1	-	TRBJ2-7
CASSQRASAETQYF	TGCGCCAGCAGCCAAAGAGCTAGCGCGGAGACCCAGTACTTC	-	TRBV4-1	-	TRBJ2-5
CASSQDRLYSSETQYF	TGTGCCAGCAGCCAAGATCGTTTGTACAGCTCTGAGACCCAGTACTTC	-	TRBV14	-	TRBJ2-5
CASSLGQAYYEQYF	TGCGCCAGCAGCTTAGGTCAGGCGTACTACGAGCAGTACTTC	-	TRBV5-1	once	TRBJ2-7
CASSPAREQYF	TGTGCCAGCAGTCCCGCGCGCGAGCAGTACTTC	-	TRBV2	-	TRBJ2-7
CASSDSLQPQHF	TGTGCCAGCAGTGACTCCCTTCAGCCCCAGCATTTT	-	TRBV6-1	-	TRBJ1-5
CASSGQGPNTGELFF	TGTGCCAGCAGTGGGCAGGGCCCGAACACCGGGGAGCTGTTTTTT	-	TRBV6-4	-	TRBJ2-2
CASSKDRGRNTQYF	TGTGCCAGCAGTAAGGACAGGGGGCGAAATACGCAGTATTTT	TRBD1	TRBV28	once	TRBJ2-3
CASSIGGEQFF	TGTGCCAGCAGTATTGGAGGTGAGCAGTTCTTC	-	TRBV7-9	-	TRBJ2-1
CASSLQGAPMNTEAFF	TGTGCCAGCAGCTTACAGGGGGCCCCGATGAACACTGAAGCTTTCTTT	TRBD1	TRBV7-3	-	TRBJ1-1
CSVEDSNGGYTF	TGCAGCGTTGAAGACAGTAATGGTGGCTACACCTTC	-	TRBV29-1	-	TRBJ1-2
CASSLVPRGVINTEAFF	TGCGCCAGCAGCTTGGTGCCCCGGGGAGTCATCAACACTGAAGCTTTCTTT	-	TRBV5-1	-	TRBJ1-1
CAISGIAADTQYF	TGTGCCATCAGTGGGATAGCGGCAGATACGCAGTATTTT	-	TRBV10-3	once	TRBJ2-3
CATSRDRAGGSPYGYTF	TGTGCCACCAGCAGAGATCGGGCAGGGGGAAGCCCCTATGGCTACACCTTC	TRBD1	TRBV15	once	TRBJ1-2
CASFQTSPGGSSFYEQYF	TGCGCCAGCTTCCAGACCAGTCCGGGCGGGAGTTCCTTCTACGAGCAGTACTTC	TRBD2	TRBV10-2	-	TRBJ2-7
CASSLPDSGGPYEQYF	TGTGCCAGCAGCTTGCCTGATAGCGGGGGACCCTACGAGCAGTACTTC	TRBD2	TRBV5-4	-	TRBJ2-7
CASSQTTGLEQYF	TGCGCCAGCAGCCAAACTACAGGGCTCGAGCAGTACTTC	-	TRBV4-1	few	TRBJ2-7
CASNKTGQGADEQYF	TGTGCCAGTAACAAAACGGGACAAGGTGCAGACGAGCAGTACTTC	-	TRBV19	-	TRBJ2-7
CASSLASDRATEAFF	TGCGCCAGCAGCTTGGCCTCGGACAGGGCGACTGAAGCTTTCTTT	TRBD1	TRBV5-1	-	TRBJ1-1
CASRPSGFLGDYGYTF	TGTGCCAGCAGGCCTTCCGGGTTCCTAGGGGACTATGGCTACACCTTC	-	TRBV11-2	-	TRBJ1-2
CSVEDPVRLAKNIQYF	TGCAGCGTTGAAGATCCTGTCAGGTTAGCCAAAAACATTCAGTACTTC	-	TRBV29-1	-	TRBJ2-4
CASSAGLRIYEQYF	TGTGCCAGCAGTGCCGGACTAAGAATCTACGAGCAGTACTTC	-	TRBV27	-	TRBJ2-7
CASREPGQGSEQYF	TGTGCCAGTAGGGAACCGGGACAGGGAAGCGAGCAGTACTTC	TRBD1	TRBV19	-	TRBJ2-7
CASSLRGIGDLPNYGYTF	TGTGCCAGCAGCTTAAGAGGGATTGGGGATCTACCTAACTATGGCTACACCTTC	-	TRBV7-8	-	TRBJ1-2
CASSLERRDTTEAFF	TGTGCCAGCAGCTTGGAAAGGCGGGATACCACTGAAGCTTTCTTT	-	TRBV5-6	-	TRBJ1-1
CASSMGTSGFQETQYF	TGTGCCAGTAGTATGGGGACTAGCGGATTCCAAGAGACCCAGTACTTC	TRBD2	TRBV19	-	TRBJ2-5
CASSFGADSYNEQFF	TGTGCCAGCAGCTTTGGAGCAGACTCCTACAATGAGCAGTTCTTC	-	TRBV5-4	-	TRBJ2-1
CASSGGTASSGANVLTF	TGTGCCAGCAGCGGCGGGACGGCCAGCTCTGGGGCCAACGTCCTGACTTTC	-	TRBV5-4	-	TRBJ2-6
CASSESNRERIQYF	TGCGCCAGCAGTGAGTCGAACCGGGAGAGAATTCAGTACTTC	-	TRBV10-1	-	TRBJ2-4
CATLRAGTYEQYF	TGTGCCACCCTTCGCGCGGGAACCTACGAGCAGTACTTC	-	TRBV6-5	-	TRBJ2-7
CASSYAGQPQHF	TGTGCCAGCAGTTACGCCGGTCAGCCCCAGCATTTT	-	TRBV6-5	-	TRBJ1-5
CASSSTWGQGIGQPQHF	TGTGCCAGCAGTTCCACTTGGGGACAGGGGATTGGTCAGCCCCAGCATTTT	TRBD1	TRBV5-8	-	TRBJ1-5
CASSQDSGTGSFGNTIYF	TGCGCCAGCAGCCAAGATAGTGGGACAGGGTCGTTTGGAAACACCATATATTTT	TRBD1	TRBV4-1	once	TRBJ1-3
CASSHGRPNTGELFF	TGTGCCAGCAGCCATGGCAGGCCGAACACCGGGGAGCTGTTTTTT	-	TRBV27	-	TRBJ2-2
CAISDQLRTGVAGANVLTF	TGTGCCATCAGTGACCAGTTAAGGACAGGGGTGGCTGGGGCCAACGTCCTGACTTTC	TRBD1	TRBV10-3	-	TRBJ2-6
CASTRMPGGGGELFF	TGCGCCAGCACCCGGATGCCCGGCGGGGGCGGGGAGCTGTTTTTT	TRBD2	TRBV4-1	-	TRBJ2-2
CATYSRTSGRGEQYF	TGTGCCACCTATTCGAGGACTAGCGGGAGAGGGGAGCAGTACTTC	TRBD2	TRBV6-5	once	TRBJ2-7
CASSEWASNTEAFF	TGTGCCAGCAGTGAGTGGGCTTCGAACACTGAAGCTTTCTTT	-	TRBV6-1	-	TRBJ1-1
CASSEIGQNTEAFF	TGTGCCAGCAGTGAAATTGGACAGAACACTGAAGCTTTCTTT	-	TRBV6-1	-	TRBJ1-1
CASSLGAGNYGYTF	TGTGCCAGCAGCTTGGGCGCAGGCAACTATGGCTACACCTTC	-	TRBV5-6	-	TRBJ1-2
CASSLLQVNTEAFF	TGTGCCAGCAGTTTACTACAGGTGAACACTGAAGCTTTCTTT	-	TRBV28	-	TRBJ1-1
CASSSGGAFF	TGTGCCAGCAGTTCAGGGGGCGCTTTCTTT	TRBD1	TRBV28	-	TRBJ1-1
CASSFPLAGGGGQETQYF	TGTGCCAGCAGCTTCCCACTAGCGGGAGGAGGAGGACAAGAGACCCAGTACTTC	TRBD2	TRBV11-2	-	TRBJ2-5
CASSPPGTGNIMGSYEQYF	TGTGCCAGCTCACCACCCGGGACAGGGAACATCATGGGTTCCTACGAGCAGTACTTC	TRBD1	TRBV18	-	TRBJ2-7
CASSEKGQQKRTEAFF	TGTGCCAGCAGTGAAAAAGGACAGCAAAAGAGAACTGAAGCTTTCTTT	-	TRBV25-1	-	TRBJ1-1
CASSRGDRAYGYTF	TGCGCCAGCAGCCGAGGGGACAGGGCTTATGGCTACACCTTC	TRBD1	TRBV5-1	-	TRBJ1-2